The entry below gives a single TCR beta chain sequence along with its context. Its antigen is not known. Collection of blood occurred at baseline, at cycle 4 day 1, and at cycle 7 day 1. Trimming removed 6 bases at V and 4 bases at J, with 12 bases between. The germline V gene encodes CDR1 MNHEY and CDR2 SVGAGI. There are 13 residues in the CDR3. These data are taken from a study of OX40 agonist ivuxolimab in advanced cancers. Turning to the study itself: Ivuxolimab, which is an agonistic anti-OX40 (CD134) antibody, was administered to the patients.

General observations from the study: By week 6 at 0.1 to 3.0 mg/kg, blood CD4+ and CD8+ T cells had expanded clonally. Average numbers of expanded clones were greater in CD8+ T cells than in CD4+.

Measured with immunoSEQ multiplex PCR; TCRdb has only the in-frame clones, and not every one. The profile covers about 70,000 clones, with just over 85% appearing a single time and roughly 3% taken by the ten largest. The chain carries TRBV6-5 and TRBJ1-2; D remains unclear. This specimen was CD4+ or CD8+ T cells sorted from blood, taken in a trial of the OX40 agonist ivuxolimab. This TCR was recovered from an adult with an advanced solid tumor such as melanoma, head and neck, liver or kidney cancer. CDR3 sequence reads: CASSPGSTYGYTF. The CDR3 nucleotides are TGTGCCAGCAGCCCCGGAAGTACCTATGGCTACACCTTC.